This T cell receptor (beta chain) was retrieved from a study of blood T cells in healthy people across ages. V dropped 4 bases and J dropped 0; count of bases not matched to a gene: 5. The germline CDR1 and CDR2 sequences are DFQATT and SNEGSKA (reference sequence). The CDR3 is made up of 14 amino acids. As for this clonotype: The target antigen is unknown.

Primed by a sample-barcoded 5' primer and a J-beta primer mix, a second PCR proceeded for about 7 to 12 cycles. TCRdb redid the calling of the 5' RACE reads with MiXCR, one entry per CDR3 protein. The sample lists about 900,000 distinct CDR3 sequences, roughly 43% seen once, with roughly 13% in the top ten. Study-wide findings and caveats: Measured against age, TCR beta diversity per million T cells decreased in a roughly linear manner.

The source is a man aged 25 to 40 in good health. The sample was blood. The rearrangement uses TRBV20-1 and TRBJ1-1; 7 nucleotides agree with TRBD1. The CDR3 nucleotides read TGCAGTGCTAAAGGGGACAGCATGAACACTGAAGCTTTCTTT. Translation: CSAKGDSMNTEAFF.